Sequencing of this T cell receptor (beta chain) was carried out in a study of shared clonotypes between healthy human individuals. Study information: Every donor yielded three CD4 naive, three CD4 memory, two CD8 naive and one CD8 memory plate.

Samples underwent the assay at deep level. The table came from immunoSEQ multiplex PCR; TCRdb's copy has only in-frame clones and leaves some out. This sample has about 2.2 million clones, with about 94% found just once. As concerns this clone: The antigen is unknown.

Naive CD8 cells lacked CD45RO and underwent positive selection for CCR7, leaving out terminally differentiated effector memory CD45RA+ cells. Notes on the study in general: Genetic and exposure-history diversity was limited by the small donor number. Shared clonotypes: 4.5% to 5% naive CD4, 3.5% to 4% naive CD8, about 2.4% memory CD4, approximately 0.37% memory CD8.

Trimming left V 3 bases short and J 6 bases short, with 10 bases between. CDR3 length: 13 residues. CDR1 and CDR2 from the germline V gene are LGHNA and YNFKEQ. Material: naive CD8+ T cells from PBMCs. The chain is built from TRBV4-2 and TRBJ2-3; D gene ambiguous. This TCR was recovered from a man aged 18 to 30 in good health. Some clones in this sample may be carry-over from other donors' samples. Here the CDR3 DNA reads TGTGCCAGCAGCCAGCAAGCGTCGGATACGCAGTATTTT. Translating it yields CASSQQASDTQYF.